Below are 28 T cell receptor beta chains sequenced from a single sample in a study of human T cells and chemical hapten exposure. TCRdb itself ran the RACE reads through MiXCR, one entry per CDR3 protein. This table has fewer than 100,000 distinct CDR3 sequences, about 9.6% appearing once. Time point reported: patch test 2, 6 weeks after DPC sensitization. Treatment given: therapeutic diphenylcyclopropenone sensitization with weekly scalp DPC. The material sequenced was whole blood, taken in connection with sensitization to the hapten diphenylcyclopropenone (DPC). These receptors originate from a woman aged 35 to 49 with alopecia areata. Some clones in this sample may be carry-over from other donors' samples.

There are many counts of this clonotype. The V gene is TRBV29-1, the J gene TRBJ2-2; D may be TRBD1 or TRBD2 (5 bases each). Germline assignment: CDR1 SQVTM and CDR2 ANQGSEA. Trimming stripped 7 bases from V and 6 bases from J, with 12 bases between. The CDR3 has 12 amino acids. In nucleotides, the CDR3 is TGCAGCGCTACGCTGGGGGCCGGGGAGCTGTTTTTT. Amino acid sequence: CSATLGAGELFF.

The sample holds many counts of this clonotype. The J gene is TRBJ1-4, the V gene TRBV27, with D unclear. Germline values: CDR1 MNHEY, CDR2 SMNVEV (reference sequence). Trimming removed 7 bases at V and 5 bases at J, with 14 bases between. The CDR3 is 14 residues long. CDR3 loop: CASKGYSLNEKLFF. Here the CDR3 DNA reads TGTGCCAGCAAAGGGTACTCATTGAATGAAAAACTGTTTTTT.

This chain joins TRBV5-4 and TRBJ2-4; D is unclear. The CDR3 is 13 amino acids. Germline assignment: CDR1 SGHNT and CDR2 YYREEE (reference sequence). Trimming stripped 0 bases from V and 4 bases from J, with 5 bases between. The CDR3 reads CASSLEGKNIQYF. In nucleotides, the CDR3 is TGTGCCAGCAGCTTGGAAGGGAAAAACATTCAGTACTTC.

In this sample, this clonotype turned up many times. This chain links TRBV6-2 or TRBV6-3 with TRBJ2-7; no definite D call. The CDR3 has 14 amino acids. The germline V gene encodes CDR1 MNHEY and CDR2 SVGEGT. V shed 2 bases and J shed 0 bases, with 8 bases lying between them. The CDR3 DNA follows: TGTGCCAGCAGTTACGGTAGAAACTCCTACGAGCAGTACTTC. It translates to CASSYGRNSYEQYF.

In this sample, this clonotype turned up many times. The V gene is TRBV29-1, the J gene TRBJ2-7; 9 bases align to TRBD1. J gave up 4 bases and V 7 bases, and 11 bases lay outside the gene matches. CDR1 and CDR2 (germline): SQVTM, ANQGSEA. The CDR3 has 14 residues. In DNA, the CDR3 is TGCAGCGCCCTAATACAGGGGGCCAGGTACGAGCAGTACTTC. Its translation: CSALIQGARYEQYF.

This clonotype was recorded a few times. The chain is built from TRBV5-4 and TRBJ2-1, with 9 nucleotides matching TRBD1. Losses at the gene ends were 3 bases for V and 0 bases for J; bases not matched to a gene: 4. The CDR3 extends over 16 amino acids. Germline CDR1 SGHNT, CDR2 YYREEE (reference sequence). The CDR3 loop is CASSSRQGDSYNEQFF. For the CDR3, the DNA is TGTGCCAGCAGCTCCAGACAGGGGGACTCCTACAATGAGCAGTTCTTC.

This clonotype appeared many times. The CDR3 sequence: CASSGRGGQHQETQYF. For the CDR3, the DNA is TGTGCCAGCAGCGGACGAGGGGGTCAACACCAAGAGACCCAGTACTTC. The chain recombines TRBV7-9 with TRBJ2-5; D possibly corresponds to TRBD1 (6 bases). Per germline, CDR1 SEHNR and CDR2 FQNEAQ (reference sequence). This CDR3 has 16 residues. V lost 5 bases and J 0 bases, leaving 16 bases between the germline ends.

This clonotype was seen many times. The genes are TRBV4-3 and TRBJ2-7, with D uncertain. CDR3 length: 13 amino acids. Germline CDR1 LGHNA, CDR2 YSLEER. The ends were cut back, 0 bases at V and 4 bases at J, with 7 bases in the middle. The CDR3 coding sequence is TGCGCCAGCAGCCAAGATCCAGTTTACGAGCAGTACTTC. Protein product: CASSQDPVYEQYF.

This clonotype was seen many times. The genes are TRBV6-2 or TRBV6-3 and TRBJ2-3, with D perhaps matching TRBD2 (5 bases). V was trimmed by 6 bases and J by 7 bases, leaving 11 bases between them. Germline-derived CDR1 and CDR2 are MNHEY and SVGEGT. CDR3 length: 12 residues. The CDR3 DNA is TGTGCCAGCAGACACGGGATCCATACGCAGTATTTT. Protein: CASRHGIHTQYF.

The V gene is TRBV4-2, the J gene TRBJ2-3; D gene uncertain. The CDR3 consists of 16 residues. The V end was cut by 1 base, the J end by 5 bases, with 16 bases between. Looked up from germline, CDR1 is LGHNA and CDR2 is YNFKEQ. CDR3 loop: CASSQGALPPRDTQYF. DNA for the CDR3: TGTGCCAGCAGCCAAGGGGCGCTACCACCGCGAGATACGCAGTATTTT.

The chain couples TRBV28 to TRBJ2-5; D is unresolved. Germline assignment: CDR1 MDHEN and CDR2 SYDVKM. The CDR3 has 14 amino acids. The V end was cut by 4 bases, the J end by 1 base, with 10 bases between. CDR3 region: CASSSWTGQETQYF. CDR3 DNA sequence: TGTGCCAGCAGTTCCTGGACGGGCCAAGAGACCCAGTACTTC.

Written as DNA, the CDR3 is TGCAGCGTTGCGGTACGTCCGGGTCTGAATGAAAAACTGTTTTTT. Amino acid sequence: CSVAVRPGLNEKLFF. The chain joins TRBV29-1 to TRBJ1-4; D is undetermined. Between the trimmed V and J ends, which lost 4 bases and 5 bases, there was a span of 17 bases. The CDR3 covers 15 residues. Per the germline V gene, CDR1 is SQVTM and CDR2 is ANQGSEA.

The chain joins TRBV20-1 to TRBJ1-4; unclear D gene. Trimming shortened V by 3 bases and J by 5 bases, and 10 bases separated the two germline ends. The CDR3 sequence is 13 residues long. Per germline, CDR1 DFQATT and CDR2 SNEGSKA (reference sequence). This CDR3 is CSASRDRNEKLFF. The CDR3 DNA sequence: TGCAGTGCTAGTAGAGACCGAAATGAAAAACTGTTTTTT.

The chain has TRBV5-1 and TRBJ2-1; 8 nucleotides line up with TRBD1. Trimming took 3 bases from V and 9 from J; bases not matched to a gene: 8. CDR3 length: 14 residues. The germline V gene encodes CDR1 SGHRS and CDR2 YFSETQ. Here the CDR3 reads CASSYGQGAGEQFF. The CDR3 region has the DNA TGCGCCAGCAGCTATGGACAGGGCGCAGGTGAGCAGTTCTTC.

This chain uses TRBV3-1 with TRBJ2-3, with D unresolved. CDR1 and CDR2 from the germline V gene are LGHDT and YNNKEL (reference sequence). V shed 1 base and J shed 2 bases, with 7 bases lying between them. The length of the CDR3 is 14 residues. CDR3 sequence: CASSQVMATDTQYF. CDR3 in DNA: TGTGCCAGCAGCCAAGTCATGGCCACAGATACGCAGTATTTT.

The chain recombines TRBV25-1 with TRBJ1-1; D might be TRBD1 (6 bases). The CDR3 contains 13 residues. V shed 7 bases and J shed 5 bases, with 14 bases lying between them. Germline V gene lookup returns CDR1 MGHDK and CDR2 SYGVNS. The CDR3 spells CASTWGAGTEAFF. CDR3 nucleotides: TGTGCCAGCACCTGGGGGGCAGGGACTGAAGCTTTCTTT.

In its sample, this clonotype was seen many times. V and J are TRBV6-1 and TRBJ2-3; 8 positions agree with TRBD1. Germline values: CDR1 MNHNS, CDR2 SASEGT. Germline trimming cut 5 bases from V and 7 bases from J; bases unmatched to any gene: 11. There are 15 residues in the CDR3. The CDR3 reads CASSPGQGVLNTQYF. In nucleotides, the CDR3 is TGTGCCAGCAGTCCAGGACAGGGAGTATTGAATACGCAGTATTTT.

This clonotype came up many times. This rearrangement joins TRBV25-1 to TRBJ2-2; TRBD1 agrees at 9 bases. The CDR3 totals 18 residues. J lost 0 bases, V lost 4 bases, and 9 bases had no gene match. Germline V gene data show CDR1 as MGHDK and CDR2 as SYGVNS. Here the CDR3 DNA reads TGTGCCAGCAGTGCAAGGACAGGGGACATCGCGAACACCGGGGAGCTGTTTTTT. Its translation: CASSARTGDIANTGELFF.

J is TRBJ2-7 and V is TRBV7-8; possibly TRBD1 or TRBD2 for D (5 bases each). Germline V gene sequence: CDR1 SGHVS, CDR2 FQNEAQ. The CDR3 extends over 15 amino acids. Trimming pared 1 base from V and 3 bases from J, leaving 13 bases between. The CDR3 loop is CASSLVGAEGYEQYF. The CDR3 DNA is TGTGCCAGCAGCTTAGTCGGGGCAGAGGGCTACGAGCAGTACTTC.

This clonotype came up a few times. The genes are TRBV7-2 and TRBJ1-6; D is ambiguous. The CDR3 is 15 amino acids. CDR1 and CDR2 (germline): SGHTA, FQGNSA. Trimming stripped 5 bases from V and 7 bases from J, with 15 bases between. CDR3 in amino acids: CASSPAGSGNSPLHF. Written as DNA, the CDR3 is TGTGCCAGCAGCCCCGCGGGGTCGGGAAATTCACCCCTCCACTTT.

This clonotype was counted only a few times. The rearrangement joins TRBV20-1 to TRBJ1-2; 8 nucleotides line up with TRBD1. The J segment lost 2 bases and the V segment lost 5 bases, leaving 13 bases of the junction unmatched. The CDR3 consists of 16 residues. CDR1 is DFQATT, CDR2 SNEGSKA, per germline (reference sequence). This CDR3 is CSASKTDRGGNYGYTF. The CDR3 DNA reads as TGCAGTGCTTCTAAAACAGACAGGGGAGGGAACTATGGCTACACCTTC.

This clonotype was observed at least ten times. The J gene is TRBJ2-6, the V gene TRBV6-2 or TRBV6-3; D is possibly TRBD2 (5 bases). The germline V gene encodes CDR1 MNHEY and CDR2 SVGEGT. The germline V and J ends were trimmed by 6 bases and 0 bases, with 12 bases remaining between them. This CDR3 region has 16 residues. CDR3 in DNA: TGTGCCAGCAGAGAGTCGGGGAGCTCTGGGGCCAACGTCCTGACTTTC. It codes for CASRESGSSGANVLTF.

This clonotype occurred many times. The chain uses TRBV4-3 and TRBJ2-1; the D gene could be TRBD1 or TRBD2 (6 bases each). The CDR3 is 17 amino acids. V dropped 4 bases and J dropped 9 bases, with 25 bases sitting between them. Germline V gene data show CDR1 as LGHNA and CDR2 as YSLEER. CDR3: CASSPGHIGGISSEQFF. The CDR3 DNA reads TGCGCCAGCAGCCCGGGGCATATAGGGGGGATTTCTAGTGAGCAGTTCTTC.

The sample holds many counts of this clonotype. This chain joins TRBV30 and TRBJ2-1; TRBD2 agrees at 8 bases. The V and J ends lost 3 bases and 13 bases, in that order; junction bases with no gene match: 8. Looked up from germline, CDR1 is GTSNPN and CDR2 is SVGIG (reference sequence). The CDR3 is 12 residues long. The DNA of the CDR3 is TGTGCCTGGAGGACCCCGGGAGGGTATCAGTTCTTC. Translated: CAWRTPGGYQFF.

The chain joins TRBV20-1 to TRBJ1-1, with D perhaps matching TRBD1 (5 bases). Germline V gives CDR1 DFQATT, CDR2 SNEGSKA (reference sequence). The CDR3 has 12 residues. Trimming cost V 7 bases and J 6 bases, with 15 bases left between them. CDR3 protein: CSVTGTRAEAFF. The CDR3 coding sequence is TGCAGTGTGACCGGGACGAGAGCTGAAGCTTTCTTT.

This clonotype occurred many times. The rearrangement uses TRBV6-2 or TRBV6-3 and TRBJ1-4; tentative D call: TRBD1 (6 bases). The CDR3 runs to 13 residues. Between the trimmed V and J ends, which lost 10 bases and 6 bases, there was a span of 15 bases. The germline V gene has CDR1 MNHEY and CDR2 SVGEGT. CDR3 bases: TGTGCCACCACCCGGACAGTCGATGAAAAACTGTTTTTT. Amino acids: CATTRTVDEKLFF.

This clonotype was picked up many times. This chain uses TRBV27 with TRBJ2-7, with a weak D call TRBD2 (6 bases). Trimming took off 2 bases at V and 7 bases at J, with 21 bases between the two ends. Germline V CDR1 and CDR2: MNHEY, SMNVEV (reference sequence). This CDR3 is built from 16 residues. CDR3: CASSLVSASPSEEQYF. Here the CDR3 DNA reads TGTGCCAGCAGTTTAGTGTCGGCATCCCCTAGCGAGGAGCAGTACTTC.

The CDR3 here is CASSPGDRGYNEQFF. Written as DNA, the CDR3 is TGTGCCAGCAGTCCAGGGGACAGGGGTTACAATGAGCAGTTCTTC. The genes are TRBV28 and TRBJ2-1; 10 nucleotides align to TRBD1. CDR3 size: 15 residues. Germline CDR1 reads MDHEN; CDR2 reads SYDVKM. V was pared by 5 bases and J by 4 bases, with 5 bases of the junction left unmatched.